These 16 T cell receptor beta chains were sequenced from one sample in a study of shared clonotypes between healthy human individuals. The data were produced by immunoSEQ multiplex PCR, yet TCRdb's version contains in-frame clones alone and is incomplete. The sample lists approximately 460,000 clones, more than 70% occurring once. Sequences were obtained from PBMCs. These TCRs come from a woman in her thirties or forties in good health. Some clones in this sample may be carry-over from other donors' samples.

V is TRBV5-1 and J is TRBJ2-1, with 10 bases that match TRBD2. V lost 2 bases, J lost 7 bases, and 9 bases stayed unmatched. The CDR3 is 16 amino acids. Per germline, CDR1 SGHRS and CDR2 YFSETQ. CDR3 coding DNA: TGCGCCAGCAGCTTACAGCGGGCTAGCGGGAGAAATGAGCAGTTCTTC. Translation gives CASSLQRASGRNEQFF. Filled out from reference TRBV5-1 and TRBJ2-1, the complete variable domain reads KAGVTQTPRYLIKTRGQQVTLSCSPISGHRSVSWYQQTPGQGLQFLFEYFSETQRNKGNFPGRFSGRQFSNSRSEMNVSTLELGDSALYLCASSLQRASGRNEQFFGPGTRLTVL.

As regards this clone: The likely explanation is a read error, given a far larger clone one base away. The same CDR3 also results from other DNA sequences found in this sample. The V call is TRBV30, the J call TRBJ2-3; no firm D call. The CDR3 consists of 14 residues. In germline, CDR1 is GTSNPN, CDR2 SVGIG (reference sequence). The DNA for the CDR3 is TGTGCCTGGAGTGTAGGGCTTAGCACAGATACGCAGTATTTC. Encoded protein: CAWSVGLSTDTQYF.

This clone turned up a few times. The chain links TRBV18 to TRBJ1-4; no clear D gene. Trimming removed 3 bases at V and 7 bases at J, with 12 bases between. In germline, CDR1 is KGHSH, CDR2 LQKENI. The CDR3 runs to 14 residues. The DNA of the CDR3 is TGTGCCAGCTCACCCCTCGATGAGACTGAAAAACTGTTTTTT. Its translation is CASSPLDETEKLFF. Variable domain in full (rest from reference TRBV18 and TRBJ1-4): NAGVMQNPRHLVRRRGQEARLRCSPMKGHSHVYWYRQLPEEGLKFMVYLQKENIIDESGMPKERFSAEFPKEGPSILRIQQVVRGDSAAYFCASSPLDETEKLFFGSGTQLSVL.

As concerns this clone: This may arise from a read error, as a much more abundant clone is one base away. This rearrangement joins TRBV30 to TRBJ1-1; a possible D gene is TRBD1 (6 bases). This CDR3 is built from 11 residues. The germline CDR1 and CDR2 sequences are GTSNPN and SVGIG (reference sequence). This CDR3 reads CVWRDMTEALF. CDR3 coding DNA: TGTGTCTGGAGGGACATGACTGAAGCTCTCTTT.

This chain connects TRBV7-9 to TRBJ2-1; tentatively, D is TRBD2 (6 bases). The CDR3 has 12 residues. Germline V gene data show CDR1 as SEHNR and CDR2 as FQNEAQ (reference sequence). Trimming left V 5 bases short and J 13 bases short, with 15 bases between. The DNA of the CDR3 is TGTGCCAGCAGCCAGATGTACACTAGCCAGTTCTTC. Protein product: CASSQMYTSQFF.

This sequence joins TRBV6-1 and TRBJ2-1, with D maybe TRBD1 (6 bases). The CDR3 is 14 amino acids. The V end was cut by 5 bases, the J end by 12 bases, with 20 bases between. Germline CDR1 is MNHNS and CDR2 is SASEGT. The CDR3 nucleotides are TGTGCCAGCAGTCCCCACATCACAGGGTTCGTGCAGTTCTTC. As protein: CASSPHITGFVQFF.

The rearrangement joins TRBV7-8 to TRBJ2-7; either TRBD1 or TRBD2 may supply D (5 bases each). The germline V gene encodes CDR1 SGHVS and CDR2 FQNEAQ. Trimming took 5 bases from V and 3 from J, leaving 14 bases between them. This CDR3 spans 14 amino acids. CDR3 in amino acids: CASSPPGRNYEQYF. CDR3 nucleotides: TGTGCCAGCAGCCCCCCGGGACGGAACTACGAGCAGTACTTC.

This clone was picked up a small number of times. The V gene is TRBV30, the J gene TRBJ1-2; D gene unclear. The V gene lost 2 bases and the J gene lost 1 base, with 8 bases spanning the gap. Germline CDR1 GTSNPN, CDR2 SVGIG (reference sequence). The length of the CDR3 is 13 residues. CDR3 DNA sequence: TGTGCCTGGAGTCGGCAGAATAACTATGGCTACACCTTC. It translates to CAWSRQNNYGYTF.

The chain is built from TRBV28 and TRBJ2-3; 10 bases are shared with TRBD2. Losses at the gene ends were 6 bases for V and 3 bases for J; bases not matched to a gene: 9. This CDR3 is built from 16 residues. Germline V gene lookup returns CDR1 MDHEN and CDR2 SYDVKM. CDR3 DNA sequence: TGTGCCAGCAGAACTACCAGCGGGAGGGGGACAGATACGCAGTATTTT. Encoded protein: CASRTTSGRGTDTQYF.

The CDR3 coding sequence is TGTGCCACCAGCAGGGGGGGACAGGGGATACATCAGCCCCAGCATTTT. As protein: CATSRGGQGIHQPQHF. This sequence joins TRBV15 and TRBJ1-5, with TRBD1 identical over 10 bases. The CDR3 consists of 16 residues. V shed 3 bases and J 5 bases; nucleotides not matched to a gene: 7. Germline CDR1 and CDR2: LNHNV and YYDKDF (reference sequence).

Turning to this clone: Only one base separates this from a far larger clonotype, so it likely reflects a read error. This chain joins TRBV7-9 and TRBJ2-3, with D perhaps matching TRBD1 (6 bases). The assigned J gene may be wrong: the sequence end matches TRBJ1-5 better. The CDR3 sequence is 15 residues long. Germline V lookup: CDR1 SEHNR, CDR2 FQNEAQ (reference sequence). The CDR3 here is CASSLAKGRTDTQHF. CDR3 nucleotide sequence: TGTGCCAGCAGCTTAGCTAAGGGGCGGACAGATACGCAGCATTTT.

This clone was detected a few times. A read error may be the cause here, since a much bigger clone is one base away. The same CDR3 also results from other DNA sequences found in this sample. This chain uses TRBV25-1 with TRBJ2-7; no reliable D call. This CDR3 has 15 residues. V lost 6 bases to trimming and J lost 0 bases, with 15 bases between them. Germline-derived CDR1 and CDR2 are MGHDK and SYGVNS. The CDR3 bases are TGTGCCAGCAGCGGCCCCCTGGAGAACTCCTACGAGCAGTACTTC. Translated: CASSGPLENSYEQYF.

This chain joins TRBV6-1 and TRBJ2-1; 11 bases align to TRBD2. Germline V gene sequence: CDR1 MNHNS, CDR2 SASEGT. Germline trimming cut 5 bases from V and 9 bases from J; bases unmatched to any gene: 3. The CDR3 loop spans 13 amino acids. This CDR3 reads CASSLGTSGEQFF. CDR3 nucleotide sequence: TGTGCCAGCAGTCTGGGGACTAGCGGTGAGCAGTTCTTC.

This clone was seen repeatedly, ten times or more. The chain couples TRBV10-1 to TRBJ2-1, with D perhaps matching TRBD1 or TRBD2 (6 bases each). The CDR3 spans 15 residues. V lost 2 bases to trimming and J lost 6 bases, with 14 bases between them. The germline gives CDR1 WNHNN, CDR2 SYGVQD (reference sequence). Here the CDR3 reads CASSETVEGGNEQFF. CDR3 DNA: TGCGCCAGCAGTGAGACGGTCGAGGGGGGCAATGAGCAGTTCTTC.

As to this clone: One end of the junction fails to match germline, which may point to a read error. The chain combines TRBV7-7 with TRBJ2-5; TRBD1 matches 8 bases. The germline gives CDR1 SSHAT, CDR2 FNYEAQ (reference sequence). The CDR3 has 14 amino acids. CDR3 bases: TGTGCTAGCAGCTTAGCCGGGACAGGAGAGACCCAGTACTTC. Its translation is CASSLAGTGETQYF.

The V and J genes are TRBV4-2 and TRBJ1-5; TRBD1 agrees at 11 bases. Germline loops: CDR1 LGHNA, CDR2 YNFKEQ. The J segment lost 3 bases and the V segment lost 0 bases, leaving 7 bases of the junction unmatched. The CDR3 spans 18 residues. The CDR3 DNA sequence: TGTGCCAGCAGCCAAGATAATAGGGACAGGGGGATCAATCAGCCCCAGCATTTT. Amino acid sequence: CASSQDNRDRGINQPQHF.